This paragraph reports one TCR beta chain. The antigen remains undetermined. The sample originates from a study of cytomegalovirus exposure and HLA in healthy donors. Study observations and caveats: In a later analysis, CMV-associated beta chains were mostly HLA-associated, it appeared. Associated with HLA alleles at 0.05 false discovery rate in a later analysis were fewer than 20,000 TCR beta sequences. When presence/absence was analysed, sequencing depth was taken to be roughly uniform across donors.

The PCR employed 60 Vbeta primers together with 13 Jbeta primers. Method: immunoSEQ multiplex PCR; TCRdb's copy keeps in-frame clones and lacks some. The sample carries about 80,000 clones, around 80% recorded once. Germline CDR1 is SGHVS and CDR2 is FQNEAQ. V gave up 0 bases and J gave up 2 bases, with 10 bases separating them. The CDR3 has 15 residues. The TCR comes from a woman in her 50s in good health and CMV-seropositive. The sequenced material came from PBMCs. The chain employs TRBV7-8 and TRBJ2-5; no clear D. DNA of the CDR3: TGTGCCAGCAGCTTAGCCGGGTCCCCACAAGAGACCCAGTACTTC. It specifies CASSLAGSPQETQYF.